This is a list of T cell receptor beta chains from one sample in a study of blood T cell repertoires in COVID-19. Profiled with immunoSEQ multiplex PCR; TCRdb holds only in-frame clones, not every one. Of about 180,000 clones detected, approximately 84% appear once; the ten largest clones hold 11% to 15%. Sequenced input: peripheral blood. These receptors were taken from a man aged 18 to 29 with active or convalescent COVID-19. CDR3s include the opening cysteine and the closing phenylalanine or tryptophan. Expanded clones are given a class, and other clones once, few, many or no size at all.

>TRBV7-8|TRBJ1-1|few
CASSLGTANTEAFF
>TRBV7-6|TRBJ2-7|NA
CASSPRTSGSNEQYF
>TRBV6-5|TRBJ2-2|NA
CASTTDRVAGELFF
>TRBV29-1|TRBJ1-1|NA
CSVTTSGSETFF
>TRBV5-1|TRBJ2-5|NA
CASSRTEGETQYF
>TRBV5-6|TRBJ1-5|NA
CASSFGQSGQPQHF
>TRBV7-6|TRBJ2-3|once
CASSHHHRRSPHTDTQYF
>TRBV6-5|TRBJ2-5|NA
CASRGGRETQYF
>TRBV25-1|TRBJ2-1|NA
CASSLQGALEQFF
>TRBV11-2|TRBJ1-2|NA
CASRGLTGGGYTF
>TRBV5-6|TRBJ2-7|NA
CASSLGTGAVSYEQYF
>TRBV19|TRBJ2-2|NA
CASSRQTGELFF
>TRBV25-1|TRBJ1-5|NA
CASSDSTHSNQPQHF
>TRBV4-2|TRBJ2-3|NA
CASSQGEGTSEDTQYF
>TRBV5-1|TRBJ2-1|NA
CASSLASGGRYNEQFF
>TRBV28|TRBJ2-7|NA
CASSTQGFYEQYF
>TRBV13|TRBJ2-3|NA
CASSLIGRGGRTDTQYF